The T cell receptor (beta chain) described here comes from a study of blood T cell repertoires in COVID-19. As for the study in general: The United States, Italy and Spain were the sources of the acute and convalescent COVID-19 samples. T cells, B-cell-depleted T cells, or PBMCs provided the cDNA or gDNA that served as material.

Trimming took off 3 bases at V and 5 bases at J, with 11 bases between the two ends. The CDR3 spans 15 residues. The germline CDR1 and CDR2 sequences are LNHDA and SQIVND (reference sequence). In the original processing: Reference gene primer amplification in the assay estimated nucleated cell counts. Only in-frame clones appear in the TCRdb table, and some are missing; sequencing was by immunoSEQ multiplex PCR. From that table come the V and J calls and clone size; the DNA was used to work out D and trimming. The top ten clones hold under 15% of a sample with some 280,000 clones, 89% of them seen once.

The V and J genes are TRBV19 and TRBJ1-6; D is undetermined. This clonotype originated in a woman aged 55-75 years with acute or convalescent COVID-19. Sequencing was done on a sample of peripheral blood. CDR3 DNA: TGTGCCAGTAGTATGCGGGCAGACAATAATTCACCCCTCCACTTT. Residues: CASSMRADNNSPLHF.